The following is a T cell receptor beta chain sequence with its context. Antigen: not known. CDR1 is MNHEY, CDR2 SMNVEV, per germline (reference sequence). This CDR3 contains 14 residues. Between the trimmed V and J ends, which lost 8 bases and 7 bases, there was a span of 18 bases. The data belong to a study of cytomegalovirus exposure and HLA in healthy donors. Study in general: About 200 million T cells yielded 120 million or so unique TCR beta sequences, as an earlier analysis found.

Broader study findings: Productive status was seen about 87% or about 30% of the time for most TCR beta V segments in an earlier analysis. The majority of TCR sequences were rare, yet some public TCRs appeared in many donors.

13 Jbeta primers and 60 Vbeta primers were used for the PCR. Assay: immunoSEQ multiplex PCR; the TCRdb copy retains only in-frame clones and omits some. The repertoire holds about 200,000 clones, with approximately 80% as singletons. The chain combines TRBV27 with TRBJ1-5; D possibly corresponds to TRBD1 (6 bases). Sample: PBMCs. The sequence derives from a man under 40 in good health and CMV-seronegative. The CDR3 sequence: CASRGGQGPQPQHF. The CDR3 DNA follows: TGTGCCAGCCGGGGGGGGCAGGGGCCCCAGCCCCAGCATTTT.